This T cell receptor (beta chain) was retrieved from a study of blood T cell repertoires in COVID-19. The overall study: PBMCs, B-cell-depleted T cells, or T cells provided the cDNA or gDNA that made up the material.

Method: immunoSEQ multiplex PCR; TCRdb's copy keeps in-frame clones and lacks some. The sample yields over 150,000 clones, about 88% seen once. Germline CDR1 MGHRA, CDR2 YSYEKL. With V trimmed by 5 bases and J by 4 bases, 9 bases remained unmatched. There are 15 residues in the CDR3. The specimen sequenced was PBMCs or T cells enriched from blood (not recorded which). The V gene is TRBV4-1, the J gene TRBJ2-7, with 9 bases aligning to TRBD1. This TCR was recovered from a man aged 45-60 years who had recovered from COVID-19. The chain's CDR3 is CASSGTGTGKYEQYF. CDR3 DNA: TGCGCCAGCAGCGGCACCGGGACAGGGAAGTACGAGCAGTACTTC.